Listed here is a single T cell receptor (beta chain). Original handling: Amplified reference gene primers provided the basis for estimating nucleated cell counts. Clones were read by immunoSEQ multiplex PCR, and TCRdb kept only the in-frame ones, dropping some. D and trimming come from the DNA, and the V and J calls and clone size come from that table. The sample includes approximately 88,000 clones, about nine tenths seen only once; the top ten take under 5%. The CDR3 length is 15 residues. Germline assignment: CDR1 SGHNT and CDR2 YENEEA. The ends were cut back, 0 bases at V and 1 base at J, with 9 bases in the middle. The sample comes from a study of blood T cell repertoires in COVID-19. Study-level background: Samples of COVID-19 (acute and convalescent) were obtained from the United States, Italy and Spain. The cDNA or gDNA used as material had been derived from T cells, B-cell-depleted T cells, or PBMCs.

The sequenced sample was peripheral blood. The TCR originated in a woman in her forties or fifties in a cohort sampled during active COVID-19. V and J are TRBV11-3 and TRBJ1-1; D may be TRBD1 (5 bases). In nucleotides, the CDR3 is TGTGCCAGCAGCTTAGACCCGACAGCGAACACTGAAGCTTTCTTT. This encodes CASSLDPTANTEAFF.